These 4 T cell receptor beta chains originate from one sample sequenced in a study of response to subunit inactivated influenza vaccine. TCRdb itself ran the RT-PCR reads through MiXCR, one entry per CDR3 protein. The repertoire holds around 570,000 distinct CDR3 sequences, approximately 11% seen once, with 8% to 13% in the top ten. These data also featured in a second study, about T cells expressing NK-cell markers. That source reports: The cDNA for TCR beta came from 5'RACE template switching with UMIs.

The material was PBMCs from blood, obtained on the day of vaccination. The origin of the receptors is a man aged 50 to 59 who received an inactivated influenza vaccine.

This clonotype was detected ten times or more. The rearrangement joins TRBV29-1 to TRBJ2-7; D might be TRBD1 (6 bases). Germline CDR1 SQVTM, CDR2 ANQGSEA. The CDR3 covers 14 residues. With 4 bases removed from V and 0 bases from J, the gap between germline ends came to 13 bases. The CDR3 nucleotides are TGCAGCGTTGCCCACGGACAGCCCTCCTACGAGCAGTACTTC. It codes for CSVAHGQPSYEQYF.

This clonotype has a handful of counts. The chain links TRBV30 to TRBJ2-2; D is unresolved. This CDR3 region has 13 residues. Germline values: CDR1 GTSNPN, CDR2 SVGIG (reference sequence). Deletions cut 0 bases from V and 6 bases from J, with 8 bases between. The CDR3, as DNA: TGTGCCTGGAGTGTATATGGGTCCGGGGAGCTGTTTTTT. Translated, it gives CAWSVYGSGELFF. Complete variable domain (other parts from reference TRBV30 and TRBJ2-2): SQTIHQWPATLVQPVGSPLSLECTVEGTSNPNLYWYRQAAGRGLQLLFYSVGIGQISSEVPQNLSASRPQDRQFILSSKKLLLSDSGFYLCAWSVYGSGELFFGEGSRLTVL.

In its sample, this clonotype was seen many times. The CDR3: CASSQTGERGTEAFF. The CDR3 DNA is TGCGCCAGCTCCCAAACAGGGGAGCGAGGCACTGAAGCTTTCTTT. The chain joins TRBV5-1 to TRBJ1-1, with 7 positions matching TRBD1. The CDR3 loop spans 15 amino acids. Trimming took 7 bases from V and 4 from J; bases not matched to a gene: 13. Germline assignment: CDR1 SGHRS and CDR2 YFSETQ. Combining the CDR3 with reference TRBV5-1 and TRBJ1-1 gives the whole variable domain KAGVTQTPRYLIKTRGQQVTLSCSPISGHRSVSWYQQTPGQGLQFLFEYFSETQRNKGNFPGRFSGRQFSNSRSEMNVSTLELGDSALYLCASSQTGERGTEAFFGQGTRLTVV.

This clonotype was picked up many times. The V gene is TRBV5-6, the J gene TRBJ2-1; D remains ambiguous. CDR3 length equals 11 residues. Looked up from germline, CDR1 is SGHDT and CDR2 is YYEEEE. Deletions cut 4 bases from V and 5 bases from J, with 4 bases between. CDR3 residues: CASSVHNEQFF. CDR3 bases: TGTGCCAGCAGCGTCCACAATGAGCAGTTCTTC.